These T cell receptor beta chains were read from a single sample in a study of identical twins. TCRdb itself ran the 5' RACE reads through MiXCR, one entry per CDR3 protein. The sample lists about 250,000 distinct CDR3 sequences, around an eighth occurring once. The sequenced sample was memory (CD45RO+) T cells sorted from blood. These receptors came from a woman between 18 and 29 years old in good health. CDR3s include the opening cysteine and the closing phenylalanine or tryptophan.

TRBJ2-3	TRBV12-3/TRBV12-4	CASSPRAGTSTDTQYF
TRBJ2-7	TRBV7-2	CASSATGGEQYF
TRBJ1-2	TRBV20-1	CSAPVLNYGYTF
TRBJ2-2	TRBV5-1	CASRLTLDTGELFF
TRBJ1-5	TRBV25-1	CASSEGQSNQPQHF
TRBJ2-1	TRBV24-1	CATSDSTGSSYNEQFF
TRBJ2-1	TRBV2	CASSAESGRALNEQFF
TRBJ2-7	TRBV6-1	CASRGIRDYEQYF
TRBJ1-6	TRBV27	CASSLGVISSYSTNSPLHF
TRBJ1-5	TRBV4-2	CASSHRTGRPQHF
TRBJ2-5	TRBV29-1	CSVEGTLYQETQYF
TRBJ2-5	TRBV5-4	CASSLGTRLQETQYF
TRBJ1-5	TRBV20-1	CSAVRGPSNQPQHF
TRBJ2-7	TRBV20-1	CSANLAGGLYEQYF
TRBJ2-5	TRBV10-3	CASGQETQYF
TRBJ2-1	TRBV3-1	CASMGSNYNEQFF
TRBJ2-1	TRBV20-1	CCARDRLGAGGYNEQFF
TRBJ1-1	TRBV3-1	CASSKQGGSTEAFF
TRBJ2-7	TRBV11-2	CASRATSGRRSSYEQYF
TRBJ2-7	TRBV6-5	CASSSRVLYEQYF
TRBJ1-4	TRBV7-2	CASSPEVSNEKLFF
TRBJ1-1	TRBV30	CAWSFGVGAFF
TRBJ1-1	TRBV2	CASSDRGPGAFF
TRBJ2-7	TRBV20-1	CSAPHSPGGGNEQYF
TRBJ1-5	TRBV6-5	CATISYAAGLAGQPQHF
TRBJ2-3	TRBV20-1	CSARGVLAGDSDTQYF
TRBJ2-3	TRBV6-2/TRBV6-3	CASSYPGDLTDTQYF
TRBJ2-1	TRBV2	CADSFLAGGNEQFF
TRBJ2-3	TRBV20-1	CSATGLAGDTDTQYF
TRBJ1-1	TRBV9	CASSVDPGAATEAFF
TRBJ2-5	TRBV6-4	CASSPGQGQTQYF
TRBJ1-4	TRBV11-2	CASSLSTTALREKLFF
TRBJ1-2	TRBV7-6	CASSSIAAAGANYGYTF
TRBJ1-2	TRBV30	CAWRQIGANYGYTF
TRBJ2-7	TRBV20-1	CSVLSDAYEQYF
TRBJ2-7	TRBV11-1	CASSSGTSGRGPSYEQYF
TRBJ2-3	TRBV18	CASSPATGGPITDTQYF
TRBJ1-6	TRBV6-1	CASALGRSPLHF
TRBJ2-1	TRBV7-9	CASSRPQDADNEQFF
TRBJ2-1	TRBV7-9	CASSLGASSSYNEQFF
TRBJ1-1	TRBV6-4	CASSDSAGANTEAFF
TRBJ2-5	TRBV20-1	CSASGRQETQYF
TRBJ1-4	TRBV20-1	CSATRERKLFF
TRBJ2-1	TRBV20-1	CSAPVTASGSNEQFF
TRBJ2-1	TRBV12-3/TRBV12-4	CASSYLAGSGEQFF
TRBJ1-1	TRBV5-5	CASSPRGHVNTEAFF
TRBJ2-5	TRBV7-2	CASSFGLRPVETQYF
TRBJ1-4	TRBV20-1	CSASYRGGEKLFF